The rows below give T cell receptor beta chains drawn from one sample of a study of CD8 T cells in ankylosing spondylitis. TCRdb itself ran the 5' RACE reads through MiXCR, one entry per CDR3 protein. The profile shows 330,000 or so distinct CDR3 sequences, approximately 8% of them singletons. Material for sequencing was blood, either unsorted or a sorted T cell fraction (not recorded which). The receptors originated from a male donor with ankylosing spondylitis. Both conserved end residues are part of each CDR3. D genes are given only for firm matches. Clone size is stated in some rows and not others, as once, few, many or a class when expanded.

v_gene,abundance,j_gene,d_gene,CDR3aa,CDR3nt
TRBV3-1,few,TRBJ2-3,.,CASSPPGTFETDTQYF,TGTGCCAGCAGCCCGCCGGGGACGTTCGAAACAGATACGCAGTATTTT
TRBV20-1,few,TRBJ2-1,.,CSASLPYNEQFF,TGCAGTGCTAGCCTTCCGTACAATGAGCAGTTCTTC
TRBV10-1,once,TRBJ2-7,TRBD2,CASQLAGDYEQYF,TGCGCCAGCCAGCTAGCGGGGGACTACGAGCAGTACTTC
TRBV29-1,few,TRBJ2-5,.,CSVVGDQETQYF,TGCAGCGTTGTGGGAGACCAAGAGACCCAGTACTTC
TRBV20-1,.,TRBJ2-3,.,CSARGSWAPLGTQYF,TGCAGTGCTAGGGGCTCGTGGGCCCCTCTCGGTACGCAGTATTTT
TRBV29-1,.,TRBJ2-1,.,CSVEDRGTRSYNEQFF,TGCAGCGTTGAAGACCGGGGGACACGTTCCTACAATGAGCAGTTCTTC
TRBV20-1,many,TRBJ1-1,.,CSARDQGRFTEAFF,TGCAGTGCTAGAGATCAGGGGCGGTTCACTGAAGCTTTCTTT
TRBV27,many,TRBJ1-2,.,CASSFDRERGYGYTF,TGTGCCAGCAGTTTCGACAGAGAGAGAGGCTATGGCTACACCTTC
TRBV25-1,.,TRBJ2-2,TRBD1,CASTRTGNTGELFF,TGTGCCAGCACCAGGACAGGGAACACCGGGGAGCTGTTTTTT
TRBV6-2/TRBV6-3,.,TRBJ1-4,TRBD1,CASGRQGAGEKLFF,TGTGCCAGCGGGAGACAGGGGGCCGGTGAAAAACTGTTTTTT
TRBV5-1,few,TRBJ2-1,TRBD2,CASSLGTSGRRRQFF,TGCGCCAGCAGCTTAGGGACTAGCGGGCGCCGTAGGCAGTTCTTC
TRBV5-1,.,TRBJ2-6,.,CASSLVGLSGANVLTF,TGCGCCAGCAGCTTGGTAGGGCTCTCTGGGGCCAACGTCCTGACTTTC
TRBV11-2,.,TRBJ2-1,TRBD2,CASSETSGRDEQFF,TGTGCCAGCAGCGAGACTAGCGGGAGGGATGAGCAGTTCTTC
TRBV4-1,.,TRBJ1-2,TRBD1,CASSQERDRVFGYTF,TGCGCCAGCAGCCAAGAGCGGGACAGGGTATTTGGCTACACCTTC
TRBV20-1,.,TRBJ2-6,TRBD1,CSARDTGGLSGANVLTF,TGCAGTGCTAGAGATACAGGGGGTCTCTCTGGGGCCAACGTCCTGACTTTC
TRBV5-6,few,TRBJ1-2,.,CASSLPRDYGYTF,TGTGCCAGCAGCCTACCCAGGGACTATGGCTACACCTTC
TRBV7-9,.,TRBJ2-3,TRBD2,CASSPMAGTSGTDTQYF,TGTGCCAGCAGCCCGATGGCAGGGACTAGCGGCACAGATACGCAGTATTTT
TRBV20-1,few,TRBJ2-5,TRBD1,CSARDFRGLETQETQYF,TGCAGTGCTAGAGATTTTAGGGGGCTGGAGACCCAAGAGACCCAGTACTTC
TRBV6-2/TRBV6-3,few,TRBJ2-1,.,CASSYIQDEQFF,TGTGCCAGCAGTTACATCCAGGATGAGCAGTTCTTC
TRBV9,few,TRBJ2-5,TRBD1,CASSKQGAQNGETQYF,TGTGCCAGCAGCAAACAGGGGGCGCAGAATGGAGAGACCCAGTACTTC
TRBV9,many,TRBJ2-3,.,CASSVEGKGHFTDTQYF,TGTGCCAGCAGCGTAGAAGGGAAAGGACACTTCACAGATACGCAGTATTTT
TRBV6-2/TRBV6-3,many,TRBJ2-7,TRBD2,CASSFLAESYEQYF,TGTGCCAGCAGTTTCCTAGCGGAATCCTACGAGCAGTACTTC
TRBV6-5,few,TRBJ1-4,.,CASSYRQPNEKLFF,TGTGCCAGCAGTTACCGGCAGCCCAATGAAAAACTGTTTTTT
TRBV12-3/TRBV12-4,.,TRBJ1-4,TRBD1,CASSSYAGTGLEKLFF,TGTGCCAGCAGTTCCTATGCCGGGACAGGGTTAGAAAAACTGTTTTTT
TRBV20-1,.,TRBJ2-1,.,CSARAPLSDNEQFF,TGCAGTGCTAGAGCACCCCTATCGGACAATGAGCAGTTCTTC
TRBV19,few,TRBJ2-2,.,CASSMRSVGELFF,TGTGCCAGTAGTATGAGGTCGGTCGGGGAGCTGTTTTTT
TRBV4-1,.,TRBJ2-7,TRBD2,CASSLQAARGSGSLYEQYF,TGCGCCAGCAGCCTCCAAGCGGCCCGAGGTAGCGGGAGTCTATACGAGCAGTACTTC
TRBV29-1,.,TRBJ2-1,.,CSCGVHDNEQFF,TGCAGCTGCGGCGTACACGACAATGAGCAGTTCTTC
TRBV5-1,.,TRBJ2-2,.,CASSLGFRDTGELFF,TGCGCCAGCAGCTTGGGGTTCAGGGACACCGGGGAGCTGTTTTTT
TRBV29-1,many,TRBJ1-1,TRBD1,CSVTGGLTEAFF,TGCAGCGTGACAGGGGGTTTAACTGAAGCTTTCTTT
TRBV6-1,.,TRBJ2-1,TRBD2,CASSTTSGLAHSYNEQFF,TGTGCCAGCAGTACCACCTCGGGACTAGCCCACTCCTACAATGAGCAGTTCTTC
TRBV9,.,TRBJ2-5,.,CASSPGEAQETQYF,TGTGCCAGCAGCCCGGGGGAAGCGCAAGAGACCCAGTACTTC
TRBV20-1,few,TRBJ1-4,TRBD1,CSARHRDRPEKLFF,TGCAGTGCTAGACACCGGGACAGGCCTGAAAAACTGTTTTTT
TRBV7-2,.,TRBJ2-1,TRBD2,CASSPIAGVSDNEQFF,TGTGCCAGCAGCCCAATAGCGGGAGTCTCCGACAATGAGCAGTTCTTC
TRBV28,few,TRBJ1-3,.,CASSLSPYTIYF,TGTGCCAGCAGTTTAAGCCCGTACACCATATATTTT
TRBV12-3/TRBV12-4,many,TRBJ1-5,.,CASSPDPRTYQPQHF,TGTGCCAGCAGTCCAGACCCGCGGACGTATCAGCCCCAGCATTTT
TRBV9,.,TRBJ2-1,.,CASSVGGRAYNEQFF,TGTGCCAGCAGCGTAGGTGGGAGAGCTTACAATGAGCAGTTCTTC
TRBV4-1,.,TRBJ2-7,TRBD2,CASSATLAGGRVQYF,TGCGCCAGCAGCGCCACACTAGCGGGAGGTCGGGTGCAGTACTTC
TRBV20-1,.,TRBJ2-3,.,CSAREMIRVSTDTQYF,TGCAGTGCTAGAGAAATGATCAGGGTTTCCACAGATACGCAGTATTTT